This T cell receptor (beta chain) was observed in a study of long-term antiretroviral therapy in people with HIV. Study-level background: Collection of the earliest samples took place about a decade ahead of the 2015 immediate-ART recommendation. General study findings and limits: When set beside controls, HIV repertoires had CDR3 length ranges that were narrower. Post-ART, diversity grew, though it stayed under transplant donor control levels.

The count of this clone is one. Its target is unknown. Cryopreserved PBMC numbered roughly 0.85-10 million per sample before DNA extraction. The CDR3 totals 15 residues. The germline CDR1 and CDR2 sequences are MDHEN and SYDVKM. V lost 5 bases to trimming and J lost 9 bases; unmatched junction nucleotides: 8. The assay, immunoSEQ v3.0, was run at survey level. Generated by immunoSEQ multiplex PCR, the TCRdb table keeps only in-frame clones and is missing some. The sample shows 25,000 to 35,000 clones, roughly 88% of them seen only once. This specimen was unsorted PBMCs, taken 2.7 to 2.9 years after starting antiretroviral therapy. This receptor was obtained from a man in his thirties or forties with HIV. The chain recombines TRBV28 with TRBJ1-6, with TRBD1 matching over 9 bases. CDR3 amino acids: CASSAGQGESSPLHF. CDR3 bases: TGTGCCAGCAGTGCGGGACAGGGAGAAAGTTCACCCCTCCACTTT. The variable domain in full, completed from reference TRBV28 and TRBJ1-6, reads DVKVTQSSRYLVKRTGEKVFLECVQDMDHENMFWYRQDPGLGLRLIYFSYDVKMKEKGDIPEGYSVSREKKERFSLILESASTNQTSMYLCASSAGQGESSPLHFGNGTRLTVT.